This paragraph reports one T cell receptor (beta chain). This CDR3 is also generated by other DNA sequences in the sample. This specimen belongs to a study of control samples from healthy donors and cancer patients. The CDR3 runs 12 residues. Germline V gene data show CDR1 as SGHVS and CDR2 as FQNEAQ. V was shortened by 1 base and J by 6 bases, with 6 bases between the two germline ends. Measured with immunoSEQ multiplex PCR; TCRdb has only the in-frame clones, and not every one. Seen here are more than 95,000 clones, roughly 80% observed once, and the top ten hold roughly 13%. This TCR was recovered from a woman in her forties or fifties in good health. Sequencing input: blood. The rearrangement uses TRBV7-8 and TRBJ1-2; D is ambiguous. CDR3 nucleotides: TGTGCCAGCAGCTTAGTCGGGGATGGCTACACCTTC. Amino acids: CASSLVGDGYTF.